This T cell receptor beta chain stems from a study of blood T cell repertoires in COVID-19. Whole-study context: The United States, Italy and Spain provided the acute and convalescent COVID-19 samples. In each case, the material was cDNA or gDNA derived from T cells, B-cell-depleted T cells, or PBMCs.

Authors' analysis steps: Amplification of reference gene primers provided the estimated nucleated cell counts. Sequencing was performed with immunoSEQ multiplex PCR; in TCRdb, only in-frame clones are kept and a portion is missing. V and J calls and clone size are as listed in that table; D and trimming were resolved from the DNA. This table has more than 200,000 clones, 70% to 90% appearing once. V dropped 6 bases and J dropped 5 bases, with 13 bases sitting between them. Germline V gene lookup returns CDR1 MDHEN and CDR2 SYDVKM. The CDR3 has 14 amino acids. V is TRBV28 and J is TRBJ2-2; a possible D gene is TRBD2 (5 bases). The TCR was taken from a woman in her thirties or forties who had recovered from COVID-19. The sample was peripheral blood. In nucleotides, the CDR3 is TGTGCCAGCAGCCCTTTAGGACTGACCGGGGAGCTGTTTTTT. Amino acid sequence: CASSPLGLTGELFF.